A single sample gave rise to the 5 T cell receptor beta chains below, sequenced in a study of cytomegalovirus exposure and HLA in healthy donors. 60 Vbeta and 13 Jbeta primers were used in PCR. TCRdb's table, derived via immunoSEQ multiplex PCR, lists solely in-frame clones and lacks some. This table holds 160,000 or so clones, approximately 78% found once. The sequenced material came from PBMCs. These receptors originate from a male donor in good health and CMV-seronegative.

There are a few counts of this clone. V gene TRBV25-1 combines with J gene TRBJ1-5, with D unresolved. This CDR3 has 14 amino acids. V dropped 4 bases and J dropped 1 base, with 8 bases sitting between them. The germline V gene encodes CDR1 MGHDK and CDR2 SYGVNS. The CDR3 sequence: CASSVLGSNQPQHF. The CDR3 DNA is TGTGCCAGCAGTGTGCTAGGAAGCAATCAGCCCCAGCATTTT.

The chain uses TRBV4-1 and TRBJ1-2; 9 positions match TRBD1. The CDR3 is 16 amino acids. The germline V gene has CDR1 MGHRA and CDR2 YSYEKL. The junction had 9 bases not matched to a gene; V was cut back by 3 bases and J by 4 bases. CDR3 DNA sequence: TGCGCCAGCAGCCAGGGAGGACAGGGGACTCTCTATGGCTACACCTTC. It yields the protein CASSQGGQGTLYGYTF.

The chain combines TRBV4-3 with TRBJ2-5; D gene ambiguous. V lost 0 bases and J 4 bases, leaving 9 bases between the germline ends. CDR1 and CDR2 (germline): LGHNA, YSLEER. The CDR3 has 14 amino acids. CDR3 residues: CASSQDPGTETQYF. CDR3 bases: TGCGCCAGCAGCCAAGATCCGGGTACAGAGACCCAGTACTTC.

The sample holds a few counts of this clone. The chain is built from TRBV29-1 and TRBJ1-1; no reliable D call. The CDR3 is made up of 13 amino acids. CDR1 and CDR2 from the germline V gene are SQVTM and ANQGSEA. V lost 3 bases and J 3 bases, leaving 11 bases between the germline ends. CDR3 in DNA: TGCAGCGTTGACGGGTTTTTGGACACTGAAGCTTTCTTT. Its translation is CSVDGFLDTEAFF.

CDR3 in amino acids: CAISDRGRAFDEQFF. CDR3 bases: TGTGCCATCAGTGACCGTGGCAGGGCGTTCGATGAGCAGTTCTTC. This rearrangement joins TRBV10-3 to TRBJ2-1; D possibly corresponds to TRBD1 (5 bases). Germline V CDR1 and CDR2: ENHRY, SYGVKD. The CDR3 has 15 residues. Between the trimmed V and J ends, which lost 3 bases and 8 bases, there was a span of 17 bases.